Below are 25 T cell receptor beta chains sequenced from a single sample in a study of T cells in Graves' hyperthyroidism and ophthalmopathy. Amplification yielded TCR beta CDR3 regions, with RNA transcripts as the source. The HTBI primer set drove a first-round RT-PCR of the TCR CDR3. In TCRdb, the multiplex PCR reads were re-called with MiXCR into one record per CDR3 protein. The table records hundreds of thousands of distinct CDR3 sequences, about 15% of them present only once. Sequencing used blood. Receptor source: a woman aged 30 to 39 with Graves' hyperthyroidism.

The sample holds many counts of this clonotype. This chain joins TRBV5-1 and TRBJ2-7; 7 positions agree with TRBD2. With 0 bases clipped from V and 3 bases from J, the junction kept 3 bases outside the gene matches. CDR3 size: 14 residues. Germline V gives CDR1 SGHRS, CDR2 YFSETQ. CDR3 region: CASSLARTSYEQYF. CDR3 nucleotide sequence: TGCGCCAGCAGCTTGGCCAGGACTAGCTACGAGCAGTACTTC.

This clonotype was seen repeatedly, ten times or more. The V and J genes are TRBV27 and TRBJ2-7; 8 nucleotides align to TRBD1. Trimming removed 7 bases from V and 0 bases from J; junction bases left unmatched: 2. The CDR3 is 13 amino acids. CDR1 is MNHEY, CDR2 SMNVEV, per germline (reference sequence). CDR3 in DNA: TGTGCCAGCACCGACAGGGGCTCCTACGAGCAGTACTTC. Its protein product is CASTDRGSYEQYF.

This clonotype was seen repeatedly, ten times or more. V usage is TRBV6-1 and J usage is TRBJ2-1; 15 positions match TRBD2. CDR1 and CDR2 (germline): MNHNS, SASEGT. This CDR3 has 16 amino acids. Trimming removed 7 bases from V and 5 bases from J; junction bases left unmatched: 6. The CDR3 DNA reads TGTGCCAGCACCGGGACTAGCGGGAGGTATAACAATGAGCAGTTCTTC. Protein product: CASTGTSGRYNNEQFF.

This clonotype was found a few times. The rearrangement uses TRBV11-2 and TRBJ2-5; a weak D match, TRBD2 (6 bases). The CDR3 contains 15 residues. Germline values: CDR1 SGHAT, CDR2 FQNNGV. Trimming cost V 2 bases and J 5 bases, with 15 bases left between them. The CDR3 region has the DNA TGTGCCAGCAGCTTATCTCCGGGAGATTGGGAGACCCAGTACTTC. This gives the protein CASSLSPGDWETQYF. The full variable domain, with the rest looked up from reference TRBV11-2 and TRBJ2-5, is EAGVAQSPRYKIIEKRQSVAFWCNPISGHATLYWYQQILGQGPKLLIQFQNNGVVDDSQLPKDRFSAERLKGVDSTLKIQPAKLEDSAVYLCASSLSPGDWETQYFGPGTRLLVL.

Many counts were recorded for this clonotype. Here the CDR3 reads CASSLEIAGINEQFF. The CDR3 DNA follows: TGCGCCAGCAGCTTGGAAATAGCGGGAATAAATGAGCAGTTCTTC. V and J are TRBV5-1 and TRBJ2-1, with 8 bases identical to TRBD2. Germline CDR1 and CDR2: SGHRS and YFSETQ. The CDR3 is made up of 15 amino acids. After removal of 0 bases from V and 7 bases from J, the junction contained 6 bases not matched to a gene.

As regards this clonotype: This could be a read error, since a much larger clone is one nucleotide away. The chain is built from TRBV20-1 and TRBJ2-7; D is tentatively TRBD1 or TRBD2 (5 bases each). The J call may be wrong; the DNA end is better matched by TRBJ2-1. This CDR3 spans 12 amino acids. In germline, CDR1 is DFQATT, CDR2 SNEGSKA (reference sequence). The CDR3 DNA sequence: TGCAGTGCTAGACCCGGGACCTACGAGCAGTTCTTC. Protein: CSARPGTYEQFF.

This clonotype was seen a few times. The chain is built from TRBV5-1 and TRBJ2-2; D might be TRBD1 (5 bases). Germline-derived CDR1 and CDR2 are SGHRS and YFSETQ. The CDR3 runs to 16 residues. Trimming pared 0 bases from V and 1 base from J, leaving 10 bases between. The chain's CDR3 is CASSLASQGNTGELFF. The CDR3, as DNA: TGCGCCAGCAGCTTGGCAAGTCAGGGGAACACCGGGGAGCTGTTTTTT.

On this clonotype itself: A much larger clone differs by one base, so this may be a read error. The chain recombines TRBV15 with TRBJ2-7; D possibly corresponds to TRBD2 (5 bases). Trimming pared 3 bases from V and 9 bases from J, leaving 18 bases between. The CDR3 length is 14 residues. Germline V CDR1 and CDR2: LNHNV, YYDKDF (reference sequence). In nucleotides, the CDR3 is TGTGCCACCAGCAGGAACCAGAGGGTGGGCGGGCAGTACTTC. Its translation is CATSRNQRVGGQYF.

The chain links TRBV12-3 or TRBV12-4 to TRBJ2-5; the match to TRBD1 covers 7 bases. V shed 7 bases and J 5 bases; nucleotides not matched to a gene: 7. The CDR3 consists of 13 residues. The CDR3 bases are TGTGCCAGCAACCCAGGGGGTTGGGAGACCCAGTACTTC. This translates into CASNPGGWETQYF.

This clonotype was seen ten or more times. This rearrangement joins TRBV28 to TRBJ2-1, with a tentative D call TRBD2 (6 bases). Germline CDR1 reads MDHEN; CDR2 reads SYDVKM. V lost 1 base and J 0 bases, leaving 16 bases between the germline ends. The CDR3 contains 18 residues. The CDR3: CASSLLRVRDFSYNEQFF. CDR3 in DNA: TGTGCCAGCAGTTTATTAAGGGTCCGGGACTTCTCCTACAATGAGCAGTTCTTC.

This clonotype was detected ten times or more. The chain combines TRBV12-3 or TRBV12-4 with TRBJ2-3; TRBD1 matches at 8 bases. V trimming: 1 base; J trimming: 2 bases; junction bases outside the gene matches: 2. The CDR3 runs to 15 residues. This CDR3 is CASSLGTGITDTQYF. The DNA for the CDR3 is TGTGCCAGCAGTTTAGGGACAGGGATCACAGATACGCAGTATTTT.

This clonotype was observed at least ten times. This rearrangement joins TRBV5-1 to TRBJ1-1; unclear D gene. The CDR3 is made up of 13 amino acids. V lost 5 bases and J 1 base, leaving 9 bases between the germline ends. Germline CDR1 and CDR2: SGHRS and YFSETQ. As DNA, the CDR3 is TGCGCCAGCAGAGTGGGGAGGAACACTGAAGCTTTCTTT. Its protein product is CASRVGRNTEAFF.

This clonotype was found many times. CDR3 in amino acids: CSASGDSLSEKLFF. The DNA for the CDR3 is TGCAGTGCTAGCGGGGACAGCTTGTCTGAAAAACTGTTTTTT. V and J are TRBV20-1 and TRBJ1-4; 7 nucleotides agree with TRBD1. The CDR3 length is 14 residues. CDR1 DFQATT and CDR2 SNEGSKA come from the germline V gene (reference sequence). V shed 3 bases, J shed 7 bases, and the junction held 8 bases outside the gene matches.

Many counts were recorded for this clonotype. This chain connects TRBV20-1 to TRBJ2-1; 10 bases line up with TRBD2. Germline V lookup: CDR1 DFQATT, CDR2 SNEGSKA (reference sequence). CDR3 length: 16 amino acids. The trim removed 4 bases at V and 9 bases at J, leaving 15 bases unmatched. The CDR3 reads CSATRRSGGSIGEQFF. In DNA, the CDR3 is TGCAGTGCTACCCGTCGTAGCGGGGGGTCAATTGGTGAGCAGTTCTTC.

The chain employs TRBV19 and TRBJ2-2, with D unresolved. The CDR3 runs to 15 residues. Germline CDR1 LNHDA, CDR2 SQIVND (reference sequence). The V end lost 3 bases, the J end lost 4 bases, and 12 bases lay between the germline ends. CDR3 DNA sequence: TGTGCCAGTAGTATTCTGGCAATGGGCACCGGGGAGCTGTTTTTT. Amino acid sequence: CASSILAMGTGELFF.

The sample holds one count of this clonotype. The rearrangement uses TRBV3-1 and TRBJ2-5; TRBD1 aligns across 11 bases. The V gene's germline CDR1 is LGHDT and CDR2 YNNKEL (reference sequence). This CDR3 comprises 14 residues. Unmatched junction bases numbered 6, after V lost 7 bases and J lost 5 bases. As DNA, the CDR3 is TGTGCCAGCACCTGGACAGGGGGCGGGGAGACCCAGTACTTC. It specifies CASTWTGGGETQYF.

This clonotype was counted at least ten times. The DNA of the CDR3 is TGTGCCAGCACCCGTTGGGGAGAGATCTATAATTCACCCCTCCACTTT. Its protein product is CASTRWGEIYNSPLHF. The chain joins TRBV28 to TRBJ1-6; D not certain. This CDR3 contains 16 residues. V shed 7 bases and J shed 3 bases, with 16 bases lying between them. Germline V CDR1 and CDR2: MDHEN, SYDVKM.

The chain combines TRBV11-2 with TRBJ1-5; 8 nucleotides line up with TRBD1. The germline gives CDR1 SGHAT, CDR2 FQNNGV. Germline trimming cut 5 bases from V and 3 bases from J; bases unmatched to any gene: 9. The CDR3 runs to 16 residues. The CDR3 here is CASSTPQGGFNQPQHF. The CDR3 nucleotides read TGTGCCAGCAGCACCCCACAGGGGGGATTCAATCAGCCCCAGCATTTT.

The sample holds many counts of this clonotype. The rearrangement joins TRBV28 to TRBJ2-7, with TRBD1 matching over 7 bases. The J segment lost 4 bases and the V segment lost 4 bases, leaving 7 bases of the junction unmatched. Per germline, CDR1 MDHEN and CDR2 SYDVKM. The CDR3 consists of 14 residues. This chain's CDR3 is CASSSKPDRYEQYF. The CDR3 region has the DNA TGTGCCAGCAGTTCGAAGCCGGACAGGTACGAGCAGTACTTC.

The genes are TRBV14 and TRBJ2-5; 11 positions match TRBD2. The junction had 14 bases not matched to a gene; V was cut back by 0 bases and J by 2 bases. CDR3 length: 20 amino acids. Germline V gene sequence: CDR1 SGHDN, CDR2 FVKESK. The CDR3 DNA reads TGTGCCAGCAGCCAAGATAGTGACGCTAGCGGGAGGAGACGGCAAGAGACCCAGTACTTC. It is translated as CASSQDSDASGRRRQETQYF.

This clonotype was counted at least ten times. Written as DNA, the CDR3 is TGTGCCAGCAGTTTTGGCCCGGCGGGAGGATGGACCGGGGAGCTGTTTTTT. This gives the protein CASSFGPAGGWTGELFF. The J gene is TRBJ2-2, the V gene TRBV28; 8 positions match TRBD2. The CDR3 consists of 17 residues. The J segment lost 5 bases and the V segment lost 3 bases, leaving 11 bases of the junction unmatched. The V gene's germline CDR1 is MDHEN and CDR2 SYDVKM.

This clonotype has more than one count but fewer than ten. V gene TRBV5-1 combines with J gene TRBJ2-3; the D is unclear. The CDR3 runs 15 residues. The V end lost 2 bases, the J end lost 0 bases, and 10 bases lay between the germline ends. From germline, CDR1 is SGHRS and CDR2 YFSETQ. The DNA of the CDR3 is TGCGCCAGCAGCTTCATGGGATTTAGCACAGATACGCAGTATTTT. This encodes CASSFMGFSTDTQYF.

Comments on this clonotype: A much larger clone sits a single nucleotide away, making a read error possible. V usage is TRBV20-1 and J usage is TRBJ2-7; 11 bases are shared with TRBD2. The length of the CDR3 is 14 residues. After removal of 3 bases from V and 4 bases from J, the junction contained 5 bases not matched to a gene. Germline V CDR1 and CDR2: DFQATT, SNEGSKA (reference sequence). In DNA form, the CDR3 reads TGCAGTGCTAGTCTAGTAGCGGGAGGGTACGAGCAGTACGTC. Residues: CSASLVAGGYEQYV.

A few counts support this clonotype. The V and J genes are TRBV5-1 and TRBJ2-1; the match to TRBD1 covers 7 bases. The CDR3 runs 15 residues. Per the germline V gene, CDR1 is SGHRS and CDR2 is YFSETQ. J lost 0 bases, V lost 6 bases, and 6 bases had no gene match. The CDR3 coding sequence is TGCGCCAGCACCCTCGGGGACAGCTCCTACAATGAGCAGTTCTTC. Its protein is CASTLGDSSYNEQFF.

The sample holds many counts of this clonotype. The rearrangement uses TRBV29-1 and TRBJ2-5; the D gene is possibly TRBD1 (5 bases). The V gene lost 6 bases and the J gene lost 2 bases, with 13 bases spanning the gap. CDR3 length equals 13 residues. Germline V gene sequence: CDR1 SQVTM, CDR2 ANQGSEA. DNA of the CDR3: TGCAGCGTCGAGAGGACACTTCAAGAGACCCAGTACTTC. Translating it yields CSVERTLQETQYF.